The 27 T cell receptor beta chains listed next were all sequenced from one sample in a study of T cells in Graves' hyperthyroidism and ophthalmopathy. From RNA transcripts, TCR beta CDR3 regions were amplified. Carried out on the TCR CDR3, a first-round RT-PCR used the HTBI primer set. MiXCR was run by TCRdb on the multiplex PCR reads, yielding one entry per CDR3 protein. The table lists hundreds of thousands of distinct CDR3 sequences, about 14% of them singletons. The source material was blood. These receptors came from a woman between 45 and 65 years old with Graves' ophthalmopathy.

V and J are TRBV28 and TRBJ2-2; D not certain. Germline CDR1 and CDR2: MDHEN and SYDVKM. The CDR3 length is 15 residues. The ends were cut back, 2 bases at V and 6 bases at J, with 13 bases in the middle. This chain's CDR3 is CASSLQAVSAGELFF. The CDR3 DNA is TGTGCCAGCAGTTTACAGGCAGTTTCGGCCGGGGAGCTGTTTTTT.

This clonotype was counted ten times or more. This chain uses TRBV20-1 with TRBJ1-2; TRBD1 matches 9 bases. The CDR3 runs to 13 residues. Per germline, CDR1 DFQATT and CDR2 SNEGSKA (reference sequence). V trimming: 6 bases; J trimming: 4 bases; junction bases outside the gene matches: 6. CDR3 DNA sequence: TGCAGTGCAACCGGGACAGGGCTCTATGGCTACACCTTC. This gives the protein CSATGTGLYGYTF.

This clonotype was counted ten times or more. This chain connects TRBV20-1 to TRBJ1-6; D ambiguous. Germline V lookup: CDR1 DFQATT, CDR2 SNEGSKA (reference sequence). CDR3 length: 16 residues. The V end was cut by 3 bases, the J end by 5 bases, with 17 bases between. As DNA, the CDR3 is TGCAGTGCTAGTGACCGAGGCAGGATCGATAATTCACCCCTCCACTTT. It encodes CSASDRGRIDNSPLHF.

The table lists this clonotype with a few counts. The V and J genes are TRBV19 and TRBJ2-2; 9 bases fit TRBD2. The length of the CDR3 is 16 residues. Trimming cost V 4 bases and J 4 bases; bases outside gene matches: 7. Germline V gene sequence: CDR1 LNHDA, CDR2 SQIVND (reference sequence). The CDR3 DNA reads as TGTGCCAGTAGTACTAAGGGACTAGCAGGCACCGGGGAGCTGTTTTTT. It yields the protein CASSTKGLAGTGELFF.

This clonotype has more than one count but fewer than ten. This chain connects TRBV6-6 to TRBJ1-1; D is unresolved. Germline V CDR1 and CDR2: MNHNY, SVGAGI (reference sequence). V lost 0 bases and J lost 14, with 16 bases in between. The CDR3 runs 13 residues. The CDR3 protein is CASSYSREGVWFF. The DNA of the CDR3 is TGTGCCAGCAGTTACTCGAGAGAGGGTGTATGGTTCTTT.

The V call is TRBV28, the J call TRBJ1-6, with 7 bases that match TRBD1. The CDR3 length is 16 residues. The trim removed 0 bases at V and 6 bases at J, leaving 5 bases unmatched. Germline values: CDR1 MDHEN, CDR2 SYDVKM. The CDR3 here is CASSLWEGAVNSPLHF. CDR3 nucleotides: TGTGCCAGCAGTTTATGGGAGGGGGCGGTTAATTCACCCCTCCACTTT. Combining the CDR3 with reference TRBV28 and TRBJ1-6 gives the whole variable domain DVKVTQSSRYLVKRTGEKVFLECVQDMDHENMFWYRQDPGLGLRLIYFSYDVKMKEKGDIPEGYSVSREKKERFSLILESASTNQTSMYLCASSLWEGAVNSPLHFGNGTRLTVT.

This clonotype was recorded a few times. The V gene is TRBV19, the J gene TRBJ1-5; the D is unclear. Trimming cost V 1 base and J 3 bases, with 13 bases left between them. Germline values: CDR1 LNHDA, CDR2 SQIVND (reference sequence). The CDR3 loop spans 16 amino acids. This chain's CDR3 is CASSIVAGRNNQPQHF. CDR3 bases: TGTGCCAGTAGTATAGTAGCGGGGAGGAACAATCAGCCCCAGCATTTT.

There are many counts of this clonotype. The CDR3 is CASVSSYNEQFF. The CDR3 bases are TGTGCCAGCGTTAGCTCCTACAATGAGCAGTTCTTC. The V call is TRBV28, the J call TRBJ2-1; D gene uncertain. Trimming shortened V by 8 bases and J by 0 bases, and 5 bases separated the two germline ends. This CDR3 is built from 12 residues. CDR1 is MDHEN, CDR2 SYDVKM, per germline. Looking up the rest from reference TRBV28 and TRBJ2-1 gives the full variable domain: DVKVTQSSRYLVKRTGEKVFLECVQDMDHENMFWYRQDPGLGLRLIYFSYDVKMKEKGDIPEGYSVSREKKERFSLILESASTNQTSMYLCASVSSYNEQFFGPGTRLTVL.

This clonotype showed up many times. The V gene is TRBV6-1, the J gene TRBJ2-7, with 8 nucleotides matching TRBD2. CDR1 is MNHNS, CDR2 SASEGT, per germline. Germline trimming cut 5 bases from V and 2 bases from J; bases unmatched to any gene: 8. The CDR3 runs 15 residues. In DNA, the CDR3 is TGTGCCAGCAGTTACGTTGGTAGCGGGGCCTACGAGCAGTACTTC. Its translation: CASSYVGSGAYEQYF.

The chain couples TRBV10-3 to TRBJ2-4, with 8 positions matching TRBD1. CDR3 length: 14 amino acids. V lost 2 bases, J lost 9 bases, and 6 bases stayed unmatched. CDR1 is ENHRY, CDR2 SYGVKD, per germline. The CDR3 here is CAISETDRGSIQYF. DNA of the CDR3: TGTGCCATCAGTGAGACCGACAGGGGAAGCATTCAGTACTTC.

This clonotype showed up just once. The chain carries TRBV19 and TRBJ2-2; weak D call: TRBD1 (6 bases). Germline V gene lookup returns CDR1 LNHDA and CDR2 SQIVND (reference sequence). V was pared by 11 bases and J by 3 bases, with 16 bases between. This CDR3 has 14 amino acids. This chain's CDR3 is CACLGQGYTGELFF. Written as DNA, the CDR3 is TGTGCCTGTTTGGGGCAGGGGTACACCGGGGAGCTGTTTTTT. Drawing the rest from reference TRBV19 and TRBJ2-2, the complete variable domain is DGGITQSPKYLFRKEGQNVTLSCEQNLNHDAMYWYRQDPGQGLRLIYYSQIVNDFQKGDIAEGYSVSREKKESFPLTVTSAQKNPTAFYLCACLGQGYTGELFFGEGSRLTVL.

The sample holds many counts of this clonotype. The gene calls are TRBV10-3 and TRBJ2-7; 11 bases fit TRBD1. CDR1 and CDR2 from the germline V gene are ENHRY and SYGVKD. J gave up 3 bases and V 6 bases, and 4 bases lay outside the gene matches. The CDR3 is made up of 14 amino acids. The CDR3, as DNA: TGTGCCATCAGGGACAGGGGGCTTGGCTACGAGCAGTACTTC. Translated, it gives CAIRDRGLGYEQYF.

This clonotype occurred many times. The chain joins TRBV10-3 to TRBJ2-1; D call uncertain. The CDR3 consists of 12 residues. The germline gives CDR1 ENHRY, CDR2 SYGVKD. Trimming removed 4 bases from V and 12 bases from J, with 13 bases in between. The CDR3 nucleotides are TGTGCCATCAGTGCGAACCAGGCTGGGCAGTTCTTC. It is translated as CAISANQAGQFF.

The table lists this clonotype with many counts. Here the CDR3 DNA reads TGTGCCAGCAGTGGACAGCCCCTTCGGGGTGAAAAACTGTTTTTT. The encoded protein is CASSGQPLRGEKLFF. This chain connects TRBV6-1 to TRBJ1-4; D perhaps matches TRBD1 (5 bases). The germline V gene has CDR1 MNHNS and CDR2 SASEGT. The CDR3 has 15 residues. Trimming took 4 bases from V and 7 from J, leaving 16 bases between them.

There are many counts of this clonotype. The J gene is TRBJ2-6, the V gene TRBV5-8; tentatively, D is TRBD2 (7 bases). V gave up 2 bases and J gave up 2 bases, with 17 bases separating them. Germline CDR1 and CDR2: SGHTS and YDEGEE. This CDR3 has 18 residues. CDR3 in DNA: TGTGCCAGCAGCTTAAAGGTGGGGGGGGCGGCTGGGGCCAACGTCCTGACTTTC. Translating it yields CASSLKVGGAAGANVLTF.

Many counts were recorded for this clonotype. The rearrangement links TRBV5-1 to TRBJ1-1; D gene uncertain. The CDR3 is 14 amino acids. Trimming cost V 0 bases and J 0 bases, with 6 bases left between them. Germline-derived CDR1 and CDR2 are SGHRS and YFSETQ. The chain's CDR3 is CASSLDRLNTEAFF. CDR3 in DNA: TGCGCCAGCAGCTTGGACCGGCTGAACACTGAAGCTTTCTTT.

This clonotype was recorded at least ten times. The chain joins TRBV10-3 to TRBJ2-1, with 7 bases lining up with TRBD2. The CDR3 extends over 18 amino acids. CDR1 is ENHRY and CDR2 is SYGVKD in the germline V gene. With 4 bases clipped from V and 6 bases from J, the junction kept 18 bases outside the gene matches. This chain's CDR3 is CAISAERTAGRYFNEQFF. The DNA for the CDR3 is TGTGCCATCAGTGCAGAGAGAACAGCGGGACGTTACTTCAATGAGCAGTTCTTC.

V is TRBV27 and J is TRBJ2-1, with 7 bases identical to TRBD2. This CDR3 has 12 amino acids. Germline V gene sequence: CDR1 MNHEY, CDR2 SMNVEV (reference sequence). CDR3 nucleotide sequence: TGTGCGGCGGGACTATCCTACAATGAGCAGTTCTTC. It yields the protein CAAGLSYNEQFF.

This clonotype was observed many times. The chain joins TRBV7-6 to TRBJ2-1; tentatively, D is TRBD1 (5 bases). The CDR3 runs 15 residues. From germline, CDR1 is SGHVS and CDR2 FNYEAQ. V gave up 7 bases and J gave up 5 bases, with 18 bases separating them. The CDR3: CASTLLGVVDNEQFF. For the CDR3, the DNA is TGTGCCAGCACCCTTCTAGGGGTGGTGGACAATGAGCAGTTCTTC.

This clonotype appeared many times. The chain joins TRBV20-1 to TRBJ2-5; D remains unclear. The CDR3 consists of 17 residues. The V and J ends lost 1 base and 0 bases respectively, with 18 bases between them. Germline V CDR1 and CDR2: DFQATT, SNEGSKA (reference sequence). The DNA of the CDR3 is TGCAGTGCTAGAGGCTTTGTGGAACCTCGGTACCAAGAGACCCAGTACTTC. This codes for CSARGFVEPRYQETQYF.

The chain couples TRBV27 to TRBJ1-2, with 12 nucleotides matching TRBD1. This CDR3 comprises 15 residues. Germline trimming cut 6 bases from V and 6 bases from J; bases unmatched to any gene: 8. Germline loops: CDR1 MNHEY, CDR2 SMNVEV (reference sequence). This CDR3 is CASRRPGQGAHGYTF. The CDR3 nucleotides are TGTGCCAGCAGAAGACCGGGACAGGGGGCGCATGGCTACACCTTC.

In this sample, this clonotype turned up a few times. A much larger clone is a single base away; this may be a read error. The CDR3 sequence: CVSSGTSGRDEQFF. In DNA, the CDR3 is TGTGTCAGCAGCGGGACTAGCGGGAGAGATGAGCAGTTCTTC. The rearrangement joins TRBV7-9 to TRBJ2-1; 14 bases line up with TRBD2. The germline CDR1 and CDR2 sequences are SEHNR and FQNEAQ (reference sequence). The CDR3 loop spans 14 amino acids.

There are many counts of this clonotype. This chain joins TRBV29-1 and TRBJ1-1; a weak D match, TRBD1 (5 bases). This CDR3 spans 13 amino acids. Trimming left V 6 bases short and J 0 bases short, with 11 bases between. Germline V gene data show CDR1 as SQVTM and CDR2 as ANQGSEA. CDR3 sequence (DNA): TGCAGCGTCGCCCGGGACTTGAACACTGAAGCTTTCTTT. Translation: CSVARDLNTEAFF.

This clonotype has just a few counts. The CDR3 spells CASSQDRLAGNNEQFF. As DNA, the CDR3 is TGCGCCAGCAGCCAAGACCGACTAGCGGGAAACAATGAGCAGTTCTTC. The chain is built from TRBV4-3 and TRBJ2-1; 11 bases agree with TRBD2. CDR1 is LGHNA and CDR2 is YSLEER in the germline V gene. The CDR3 is 16 residues long. V was clipped by 0 bases and J by 5 bases; unmatched bases: 3.

This clonotype has a handful of counts. It may be a read error: a sequence one base away is much more abundant. The gene calls are TRBV20-1 and TRBJ2-7, with 7 bases lining up with TRBD1. The CDR3 extends over 15 amino acids. Germline CDR1 and CDR2: DFQATT and SNEGSKA (reference sequence). CDR3 nucleotides: TGCAGTGCTAGACATCCGGGACAGAGCTCCTACGAGCGGTACTTC. The encoded protein is CSARHPGQSSYERYF.

This clonotype was seen a few times. The rearrangement links TRBV7-6 to TRBJ1-5; D is undetermined. This CDR3 has 13 amino acids. Between the trimmed V and J ends, which lost 5 bases and 0 bases, there was a span of 5 bases. Germline-derived CDR1 and CDR2 are SGHVS and FNYEAQ. The CDR3 loop is CASSVYSNQPQHF. DNA of the CDR3: TGTGCCAGCAGCGTTTATAGCAATCAGCCCCAGCATTTT.

The rearrangement joins TRBV12-3 or TRBV12-4 to TRBJ2-2; maybe TRBD2 (5 bases). The CDR3 contains 14 residues. The V and J ends lost 6 bases and 5 bases respectively, with 13 bases between them. The CDR3 loop reads CASSTRPSTGELFF. The CDR3 region has the DNA TGTGCCAGCAGCACTAGACCCTCGACCGGGGAGCTGTTTTTT.